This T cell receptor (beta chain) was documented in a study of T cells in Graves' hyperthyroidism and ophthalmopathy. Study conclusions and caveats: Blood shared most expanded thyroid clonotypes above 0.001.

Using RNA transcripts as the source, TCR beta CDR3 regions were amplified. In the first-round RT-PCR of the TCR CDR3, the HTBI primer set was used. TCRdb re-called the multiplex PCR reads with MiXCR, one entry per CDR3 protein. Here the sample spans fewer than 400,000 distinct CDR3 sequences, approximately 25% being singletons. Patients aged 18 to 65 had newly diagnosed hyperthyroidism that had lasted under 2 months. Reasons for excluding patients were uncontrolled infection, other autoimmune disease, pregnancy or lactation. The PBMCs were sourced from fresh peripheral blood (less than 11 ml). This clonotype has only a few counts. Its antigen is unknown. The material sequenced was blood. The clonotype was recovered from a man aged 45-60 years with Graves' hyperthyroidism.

The CDR3 coding sequence is TGCGCCAGCAGCACGCAGGGGGCCTATGGCTACACCTTC. It encodes CASSTQGAYGYTF. The chain couples TRBV5-1 to TRBJ1-2, with 8 bases that match TRBD1. Germline-derived CDR1 and CDR2 are SGHRS and YFSETQ. The CDR3 totals 13 residues. Losses at the gene ends were 4 bases for V and 4 bases for J; bases not matched to a gene: 3.